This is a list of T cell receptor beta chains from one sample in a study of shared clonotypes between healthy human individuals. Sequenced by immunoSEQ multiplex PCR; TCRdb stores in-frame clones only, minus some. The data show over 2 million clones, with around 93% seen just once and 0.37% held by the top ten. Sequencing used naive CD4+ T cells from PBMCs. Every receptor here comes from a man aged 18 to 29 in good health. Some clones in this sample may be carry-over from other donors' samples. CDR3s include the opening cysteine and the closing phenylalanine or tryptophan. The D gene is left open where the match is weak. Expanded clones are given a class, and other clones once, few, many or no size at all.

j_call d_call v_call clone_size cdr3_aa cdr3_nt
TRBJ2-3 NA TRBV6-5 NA CASSYRADLTQYF TGTGCCAGCAGTTATAGGGCAGACTTAACGCAGTATTTT
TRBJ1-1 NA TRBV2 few CASRALWNTEAFF TGTGCCAGCAGAGCCTTATGGAACACTGAAGCTTTCTTT
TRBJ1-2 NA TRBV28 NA CASSLSLDTGPYGYTF TGTGCCAGCAGTTTATCCTTGGACACGGGGCCGTATGGCTACACCTTC
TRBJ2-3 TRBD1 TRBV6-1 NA CASIQRPGGADTQYF TGTGCCAGCATCCAGCGTCCAGGGGGCGCAGATACGCAGTATTTT
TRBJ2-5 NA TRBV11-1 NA CASSLGGESSGTQYF TGTGCCAGCAGCTTGGGAGGAGAGTCATCGGGGACCCAGTACTTC
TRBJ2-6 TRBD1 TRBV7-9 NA CASSSDRAGANVLTF TGTGCCAGCAGCTCAGACAGGGCTGGGGCCAACGTCCTGACTTTC
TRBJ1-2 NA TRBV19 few CASSYGYIPNYGYTF TGTGCCAGTAGTTACGGGTATATTCCTAACTATGGCTACACCTTC
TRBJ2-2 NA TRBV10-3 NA CATNRVDGELFF TGTGCCACCAATCGGGTTGACGGGGAGCTGTTTTTT
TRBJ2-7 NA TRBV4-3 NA CASSQDLSLGQQYF TGCGCCAGCAGCCAAGATCTTTCTTTGGGACAGCAGTACTTC
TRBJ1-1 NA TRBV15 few CATSKDGPNTEAFF TGTGCCACCAGCAAAGACGGGCCGAACACTGAAGCTTTCTTT
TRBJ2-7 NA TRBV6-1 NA CASSFTGGGYEQYF TGTGCCAGCAGTTTCACAGGGGGGGGCTACGAGCAGTACTTC
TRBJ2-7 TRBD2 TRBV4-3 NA CASSQDLAGGPYEQYF TGCGCCAGCAGCCAAGATCTGGCGGGAGGGCCCTACGAGCAGTACTTC
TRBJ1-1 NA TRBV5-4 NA CASRGPTRRAFF TGTGCCTCTAGAGGCCCCACAAGGAGAGCTTTCTTT
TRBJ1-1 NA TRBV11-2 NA CASSYQRPTMNTEAFF TGTGCCAGCAGCTACCAACGCCCTACCATGAACACTGAAGCTTTCTTT
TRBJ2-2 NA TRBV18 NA CASSPRTSNTGELFF TGTGCCAGCTCACCACGAACGTCGAACACCGGGGAGCTGTTTTTT
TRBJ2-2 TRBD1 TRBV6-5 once CASFPTGFNTGELFF TGTGCCAGCTTCCCGACAGGGTTTAACACCGGGGAGCTGTTTTTT
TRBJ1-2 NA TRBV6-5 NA CATAHRDGYTF TGTGCCACCGCACACAGGGACGGCTACACCTTC
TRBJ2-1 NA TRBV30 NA CAWRMGSYNEQFF TGTGCCTGGAGGATGGGCTCCTACAATGAGCAGTTCTTC
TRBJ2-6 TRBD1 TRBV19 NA CASSIPGTAELSGANVLTF TGTGCCAGTAGTATCCCGGGGACAGCCGAACTGTCTGGGGCCAACGTCCTGACTTTC
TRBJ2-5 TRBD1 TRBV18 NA CASSPPGQADETQYF TGTGCCAGCTCACCACCGGGACAGGCGGACGAGACCCAGTACTTC
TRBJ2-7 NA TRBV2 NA CASSEARGTLVYEQYF TGTGCCAGCAGTGAAGCTAGAGGGACACTGGTTTACGAGCAGTACTTC
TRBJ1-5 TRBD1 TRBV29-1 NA CSVGGTGGYQPQHF TGCAGCGTTGGCGGGACAGGGGGTTATCAGCCCCAGCATTTT
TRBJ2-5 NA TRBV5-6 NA CASSLGGAIQETQYF TGTGCCAGCAGCTTGGGGGGGGCCATCCAAGAGACCCAGTACTTC
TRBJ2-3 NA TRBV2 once CASTAPTPLTTDTQYF TGTGCCAGCACCGCACCGACCCCGCTAACTACAGATACGCAGTATTTT
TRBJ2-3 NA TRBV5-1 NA CASSLELMRVADTQYF TGCGCCAGCAGCTTGGAATTGATGCGGGTGGCAGATACGCAGTATTTT
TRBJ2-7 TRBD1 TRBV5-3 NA CARSPGTGVTYEQYF TGTGCCAGAAGCCCTGGGACAGGGGTGACCTACGAGCAGTACTTC
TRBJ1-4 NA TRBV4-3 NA CASSHRDGEELFF TGCGCCAGCAGCCACCGGGACGGGGAAGAACTGTTTTTT
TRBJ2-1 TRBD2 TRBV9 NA CASSVDGLAGGSEQFF TGTGCCAGCAGCGTAGATGGACTAGCGGGAGGAAGTGAGCAGTTCTTC
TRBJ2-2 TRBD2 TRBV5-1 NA CASSLSGSRGTGELFF TGCGCCAGCAGCCTGAGCGGGAGTAGGGGCACCGGGGAGCTGTTTTTT
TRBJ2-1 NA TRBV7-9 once CASSLMNGPDNEQFF TGTGCCAGCAGCTTAATGAATGGCCCCGACAATGAGCAGTTCTTC